The 20 T cell receptor beta chains given below trace back to one sample, sequenced in a study of T cells expressing NK-cell markers (dated by TCRdb to the early 2020s). Receptor libraries were prepared by 5' RACE. Sequencing relied on an Illumina HiSeq 2000. TCRdb reprocessed the reads into one record per CDR3 protein sequence, lacking DNA. For this sample, the table gives some 110,000 distinct CDR3 sequences. 15% to 20% of the sample lies in the top ten. The material sequenced was blood T cells: a sorted CD56 or NKG2C T cell subset, CD4+ or CD8+ T cells, or bulk PBMC T cells (not recorded which). These receptors were obtained from a woman between 18 and 70 years old in good health.

V usage is TRBV7-6 and J usage is TRBJ2-1; TCRdb's D call, TRBD1, is unchecked because there is no DNA. Germline assignment: CDR1 SGHVS and CDR2 FNYEAQ. The CDR3 length is 16 residues. CDR3 region: CASSLIGTGFQNEQFF.

The J gene is TRBJ1-3, the V gene TRBV7-2; TCRdb outputs TRBD1, but without DNA this stays unchecked. This CDR3 comprises 16 residues. Germline V lookup: CDR1 SGHTA, CDR2 FQGNSA. This CDR3 reads CASSQERQVSGNTIYF.

The chain combines TRBV11-2 with TRBJ2-7; TCRdb's D gene call, TRBD1, goes unchecked for lack of DNA. Germline V gene sequence: CDR1 SGHAT, CDR2 FQNNGV. The CDR3 spans 16 residues. The CDR3 loop is CASSSDLQGSFYEQYF.

The CDR3 loop reads CSAHTGLARFNEQYF. V gene TRBV20-1 combines with J gene TRBJ2-7; no DNA is available, so the TRBD2 call from TCRdb remains unchecked. Germline V gene data show CDR1 as DFQATT and CDR2 as SNEGSKA (reference sequence). The CDR3 has 15 amino acids.

V is TRBV5-1 and J is TRBJ2-6. The CDR3 has 16 residues. The germline V gene has CDR1 SGHRS and CDR2 YFSETQ. The CDR3 sequence: CASDRIDSSGANVLTF.

The CDR3: CSVSRRDRMNTGELFF. The chain has TRBV20-1 and TRBJ2-2; with no DNA, the TCRdb D assignment of TRBD1 cannot be verified. The CDR3 is made up of 16 amino acids. Germline loops: CDR1 DFQATT, CDR2 SNEGSKA (reference sequence).

J is TRBJ1-3 and V is TRBV2; the D call from TCRdb, TRBD1, cannot be confirmed without DNA. The CDR3 covers 13 residues. Germline CDR1 reads SNHLY; CDR2 reads FYNNEI. CDR3 residues: CASSGTGGNTIYF.

V usage is TRBV12-3 or TRBV12-4 and J usage is TRBJ2-1; without DNA, the TCRdb call of TRBD2 cannot be checked. The length of the CDR3 is 17 residues. This chain's CDR3 is CASSDRTSGGTYNEQFF.

V usage is TRBV15 and J usage is TRBJ2-7. This CDR3 has 13 amino acids. Per the germline V gene, CDR1 is LNHNV and CDR2 is YYDKDF (reference sequence). This CDR3 is CATSRERTYEQYF. The full variable domain, in which reference TRBV15 and TRBJ2-7 provide the parts outside the CDR3, is DAMVIQNPRYQVTQFGKPVTLSCSQTLNHNVMYWYQQKSSQAPKLLFHYYDKDFNNEADTPDNFQSRRPNTSFCFLDIRSPGLGDTAMYLCATSRERTYEQYFGPGTRLTVT.

The genes are TRBV27 and TRBJ2-1; TCRdb's D call of TRBD2 is untestable without DNA. The CDR3 is made up of 18 amino acids. Germline V gene data show CDR1 as MNHEY and CDR2 as SMNVEV (reference sequence). The CDR3 sequence: CASSPPGTSGGWDNEQFF.

The J gene is TRBJ1-4, the V gene TRBV7-9. The germline V gene has CDR1 SEHNR and CDR2 FQNEAQ (reference sequence). CDR3 length equals 14 residues. CDR3 loop: CASSLEAGNEKLFF.

The chain carries TRBV10-2 and TRBJ1-5; no DNA is available, so the TRBD1 call from TCRdb remains unchecked. Germline V lookup: CDR1 WSHSY, CDR2 SAAADI. CDR3 length: 16 residues. The CDR3 protein is CASTTTGGAGGQPQHF.

This sequence joins TRBV7-9 and TRBJ2-7; the TRBD2 assignment by TCRdb is unverifiable without DNA. Germline-derived CDR1 and CDR2 are SEHNR and FQNEAQ (reference sequence). This CDR3 comprises 15 residues. The CDR3 loop is CASSLPTSGNYEQYF.

The chain carries TRBV9 and TRBJ2-5. From germline, CDR1 is SGDLS and CDR2 YYNGEE. The CDR3 extends over 13 amino acids. The CDR3 protein is CASSVDGQETQYF.

The V and J genes are TRBV27 and TRBJ2-3; TCRdb lists TRBD2, though no DNA is available to test this call. The germline gives CDR1 MNHEY, CDR2 SMNVEV (reference sequence). CDR3 length equals 16 residues. The CDR3 loop is CASSLEGLEVPDTQYF.

The V call is TRBV20-1, the J call TRBJ2-1; the D call from TCRdb, TRBD1, cannot be confirmed without DNA. This CDR3 is 15 amino acids long. Germline-derived CDR1 and CDR2 are DFQATT and SNEGSKA (reference sequence). CDR3 loop: CSARGTGGLMNEQFF.

The chain uses TRBV19 and TRBJ2-1; checking the TCRdb D call of TRBD2 is not possible without DNA. CDR3 size: 15 residues. Germline V gene data show CDR1 as LNHDA and CDR2 as SQIVND (reference sequence). CDR3 in amino acids: CASTLSGGAYNEQFF.

CDR3: CASSVAPGPNYGYTF. The rearrangement joins TRBV9 to TRBJ1-2. Germline CDR1 is SGDLS and CDR2 is YYNGEE. This CDR3 is 15 amino acids long.

The chain recombines TRBV3-1 with TRBJ2-3; without DNA, the TCRdb call of TRBD2 cannot be checked. Germline-derived CDR1 and CDR2 are LGHDT and YNNKEL (reference sequence). The CDR3 has 15 amino acids. The CDR3 is CASSPPSGPTDTQYF.

The chain joins TRBV12-3 or TRBV12-4 to TRBJ2-3; checking the TCRdb D call of TRBD1 is not possible without DNA. The CDR3 sequence is 17 residues long. CDR3: CASSLASTGASTDTQYF.